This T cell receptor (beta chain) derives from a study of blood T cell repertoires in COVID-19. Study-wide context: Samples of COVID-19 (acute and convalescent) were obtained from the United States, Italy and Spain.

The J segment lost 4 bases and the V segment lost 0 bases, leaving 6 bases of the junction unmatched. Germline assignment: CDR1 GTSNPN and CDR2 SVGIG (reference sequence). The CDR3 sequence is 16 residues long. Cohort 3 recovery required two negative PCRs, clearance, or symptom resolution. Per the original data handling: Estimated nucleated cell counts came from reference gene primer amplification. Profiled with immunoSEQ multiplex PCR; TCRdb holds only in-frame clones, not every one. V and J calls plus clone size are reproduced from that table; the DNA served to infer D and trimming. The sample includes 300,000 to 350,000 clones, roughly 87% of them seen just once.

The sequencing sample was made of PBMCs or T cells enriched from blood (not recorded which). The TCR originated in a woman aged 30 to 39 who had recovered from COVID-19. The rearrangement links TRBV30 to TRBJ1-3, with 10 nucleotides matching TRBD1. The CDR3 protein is CAWSVPRTGGGNTIYF. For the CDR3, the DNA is TGTGCCTGGAGTGTACCAAGGACAGGGGGAGGAAACACCATATATTTT.